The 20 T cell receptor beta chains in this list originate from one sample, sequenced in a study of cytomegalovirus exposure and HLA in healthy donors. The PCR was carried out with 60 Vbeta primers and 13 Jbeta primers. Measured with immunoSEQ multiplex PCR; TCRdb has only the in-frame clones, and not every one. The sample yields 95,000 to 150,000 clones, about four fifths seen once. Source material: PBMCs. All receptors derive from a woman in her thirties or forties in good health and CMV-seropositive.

CDR3: CASSFWGEGEQYF. The DNA of the CDR3 is TGTGCCAGCAGTTTTTGGGGGGAAGGCGAGCAGTACTTC. The chain recombines TRBV27 with TRBJ2-7, with D possibly matching TRBD2 (6 bases). The CDR3 loop spans 13 amino acids. V was clipped by 3 bases and J by 6 bases, with 12 bases between them. Germline CDR1 reads MNHEY; CDR2 reads SMNVEV (reference sequence).

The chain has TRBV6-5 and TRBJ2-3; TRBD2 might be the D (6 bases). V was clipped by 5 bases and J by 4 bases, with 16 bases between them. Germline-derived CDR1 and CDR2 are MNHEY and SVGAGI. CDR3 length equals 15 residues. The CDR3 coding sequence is TGTGCCAGCAGTCGCTCCCTAGCGCCCCCAGATACGCAGTATTTT. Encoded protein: CASSRSLAPPDTQYF.

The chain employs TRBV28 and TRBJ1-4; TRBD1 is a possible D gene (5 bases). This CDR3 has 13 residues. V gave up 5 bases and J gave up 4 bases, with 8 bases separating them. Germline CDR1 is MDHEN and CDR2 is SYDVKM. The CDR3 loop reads CASSIDSNEKLFF. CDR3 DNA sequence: TGTGCCAGCAGTATTGACAGTAATGAAAAACTGTTTTTT.

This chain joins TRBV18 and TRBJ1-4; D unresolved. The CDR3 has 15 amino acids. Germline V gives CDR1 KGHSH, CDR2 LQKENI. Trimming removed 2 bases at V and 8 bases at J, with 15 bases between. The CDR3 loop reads CASSPGLLEGEKLFF. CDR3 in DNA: TGTGCCAGCTCACCAGGACTATTAGAGGGAGAAAAACTGTTTTTT.

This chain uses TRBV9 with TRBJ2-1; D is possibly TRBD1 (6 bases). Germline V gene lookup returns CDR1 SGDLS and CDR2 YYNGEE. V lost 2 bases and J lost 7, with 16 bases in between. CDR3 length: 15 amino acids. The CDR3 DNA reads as TGTGCCAGCAGCGTGGGGGCACCTAGCTCAAATGAGCAGTTCTTC. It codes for CASSVGAPSSNEQFF.

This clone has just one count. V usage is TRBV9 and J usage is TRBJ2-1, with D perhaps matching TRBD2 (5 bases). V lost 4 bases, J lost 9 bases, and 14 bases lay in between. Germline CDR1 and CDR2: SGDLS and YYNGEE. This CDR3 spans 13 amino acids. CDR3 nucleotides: TGTGCCAGCAGCCCCAGTGTCGCGGGTGAGCAGTTCTTC. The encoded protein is CASSPSVAGEQFF.

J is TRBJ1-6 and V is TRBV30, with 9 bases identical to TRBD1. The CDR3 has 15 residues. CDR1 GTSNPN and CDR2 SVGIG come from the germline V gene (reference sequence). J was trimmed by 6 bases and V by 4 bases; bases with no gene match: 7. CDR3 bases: TGTGCCTGGATCGGGACAGGGCTGTCTAATTCACCCCTCCACTTT. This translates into CAWIGTGLSNSPLHF.

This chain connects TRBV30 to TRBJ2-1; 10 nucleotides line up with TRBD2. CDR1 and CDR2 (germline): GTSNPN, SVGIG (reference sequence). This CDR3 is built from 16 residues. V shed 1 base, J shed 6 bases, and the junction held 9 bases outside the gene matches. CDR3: CAWSGLAGQRGNEQFF. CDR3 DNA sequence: TGTGCCTGGAGTGGACTAGCGGGCCAGCGCGGCAATGAGCAGTTCTTC.

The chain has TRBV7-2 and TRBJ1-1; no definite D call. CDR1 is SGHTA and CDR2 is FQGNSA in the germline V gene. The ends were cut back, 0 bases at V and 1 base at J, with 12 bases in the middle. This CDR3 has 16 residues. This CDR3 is CASSLAMAGGNTEAFF. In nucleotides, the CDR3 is TGTGCCAGCAGCTTAGCTATGGCCGGCGGGAACACTGAAGCTTTCTTT.

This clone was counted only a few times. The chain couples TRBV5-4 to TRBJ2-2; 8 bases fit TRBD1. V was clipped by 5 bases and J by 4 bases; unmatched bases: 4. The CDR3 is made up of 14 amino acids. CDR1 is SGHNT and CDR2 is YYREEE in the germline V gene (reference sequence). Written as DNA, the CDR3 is TGTGCCAGCAGTCAAACAGGGGGCACCGGGGAGCTGTTTTTT. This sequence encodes CASSQTGGTGELFF.

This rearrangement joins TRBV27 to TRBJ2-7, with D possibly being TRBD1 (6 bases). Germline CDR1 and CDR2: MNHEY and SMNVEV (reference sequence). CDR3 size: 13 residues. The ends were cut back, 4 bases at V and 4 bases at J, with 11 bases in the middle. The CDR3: CASSSLDRYEQYF. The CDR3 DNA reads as TGTGCCAGCAGTTCCCTCGACAGGTACGAGCAGTACTTC.

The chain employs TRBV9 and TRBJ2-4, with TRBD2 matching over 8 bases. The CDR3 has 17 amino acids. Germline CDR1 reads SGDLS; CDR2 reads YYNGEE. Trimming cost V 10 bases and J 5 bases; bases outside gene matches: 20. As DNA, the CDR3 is TGTGCCTCGGCGTCGCGGGAGGAGACGTGGTTAGAAAACATTCAGTACTTC. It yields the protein CASASREETWLENIQYF.

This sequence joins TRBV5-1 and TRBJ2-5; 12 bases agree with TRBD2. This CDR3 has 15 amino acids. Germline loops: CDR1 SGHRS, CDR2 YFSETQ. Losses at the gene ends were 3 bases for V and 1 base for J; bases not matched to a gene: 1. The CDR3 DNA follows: TGCGCCAGCAGCTCGGGACTAGCGGGCCAAGAGACCCAGTACTTC. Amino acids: CASSSGLAGQETQYF.

The CDR3 reads CASSYSHEQYF. CDR3 DNA sequence: TGTGCCAGCAGTTACAGCCACGAGCAGTACTTC. The chain uses TRBV6-5 and TRBJ2-5; D not certain. Matching the DNA end better, TRBJ2-7 makes the J call doubtful. The CDR3 totals 11 residues. Germline V gene sequence: CDR1 MNHEY, CDR2 SVGAGI.

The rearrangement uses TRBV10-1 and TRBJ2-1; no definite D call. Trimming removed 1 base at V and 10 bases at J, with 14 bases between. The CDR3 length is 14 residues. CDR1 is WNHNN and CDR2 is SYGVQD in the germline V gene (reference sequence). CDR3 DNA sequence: TGCGCCAGCAGTGAGTTAGGTACGAGGCGGGAGCAGTTCTTC. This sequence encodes CASSELGTRREQFF.

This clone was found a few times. The CDR3 nucleotides are TGCGCCAGCAGCCAAGTCGGCAGCGCTAACTATGGCTACACCTTC. It yields the protein CASSQVGSANYGYTF. The V gene is TRBV4-1, the J gene TRBJ1-2; D gene uncertain. The CDR3 is made up of 15 amino acids. With 1 base removed from V and 0 bases from J, the gap between germline ends came to 9 bases. CDR1 and CDR2 (germline): MGHRA, YSYEKL.

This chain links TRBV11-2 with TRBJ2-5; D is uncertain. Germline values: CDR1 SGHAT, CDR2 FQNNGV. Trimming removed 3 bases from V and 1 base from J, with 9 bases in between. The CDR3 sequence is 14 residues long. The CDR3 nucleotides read TGTGCCAGCAGCTTGGCGGCCAGCCAAGAGACCCAGTACTTC. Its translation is CASSLAASQETQYF.

This CDR3 is CASSLSPGGSLKAFF. CDR3 in DNA: TGTGCCAGCAGTTTATCCCCAGGGGGCTCACTGAAAGCTTTCTTT. This rearrangement joins TRBV27 to TRBJ1-1, with 8 bases aligning to TRBD1. This CDR3 has 15 amino acids. The germline V gene has CDR1 MNHEY and CDR2 SMNVEV (reference sequence). V was pared by 0 bases and J by 9 bases, with 9 bases of the junction left unmatched.

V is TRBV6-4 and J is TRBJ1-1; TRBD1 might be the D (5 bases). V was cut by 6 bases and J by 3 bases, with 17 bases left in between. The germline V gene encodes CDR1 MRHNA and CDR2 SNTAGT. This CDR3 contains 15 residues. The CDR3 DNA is TGTGCCAGCAGGAGGGCCGGGACTAGGGACACTGAAGCTTTCTTT. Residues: CASRRAGTRDTEAFF.

CDR3 residues: CASSSRIRGTGRVTAEQYF. The CDR3 nucleotides are TGTGCCAGCAGCTCCCGAATCCGCGGGACAGGGAGGGTAACCGCCGAGCAGTACTTC. The chain couples TRBV11-2 to TRBJ2-7, with TRBD1 identical over 9 bases. Per germline, CDR1 SGHAT and CDR2 FQNNGV. V gave up 4 bases and J gave up 6 bases; unmatched junction bases: 22. The CDR3 length is 19 residues.